Listed here are 25 T cell receptor beta chains from one sample, sequenced in a study of blood T cells in healthy people across ages (dated by TCRdb to about 2015). Libraries were prepared through 5' RACE. Sequencing took place on an Illumina HiSeq 2500. The second PCR ran for about 7 to 11 cycles and used a J-beta primer mix along with a sample-barcoded 5' primer. Using fastp at Q25 and MiXCR, TCRdb reprocessed the public reads and kept productive beta chains. Each CDR3 protein appears once, grouped with its most common genes and DNA. Present in this sample are hundreds of thousands of distinct CDR3 sequences, around 43% of which were seen just once. The ten largest clones take up around 21% of the sample. The sequenced material came from blood. These receptors all stem from a man in his fifties or sixties in good health.

This chain joins TRBV12-3 or TRBV12-4 and TRBJ2-5, with 9 bases identical to TRBD2. V shed 3 bases and J 2 bases; nucleotides not matched to a gene: 7. The CDR3 runs 16 residues. The CDR3 sequence is CASSFGGGGAQETQYF. In DNA form, the CDR3 reads TGTGCCAGCAGTTTCGGGGGCGGGGGGGCGCAAGAGACCCAGTACTTC.

The genes are TRBV27 and TRBJ2-3; D is possibly TRBD1 (6 bases). CDR3 length: 15 amino acids. V was shortened by 4 bases and J by 4 bases, with 15 bases between the two germline ends. CDR1 MNHEY and CDR2 SMNVEV come from the germline V gene (reference sequence). The CDR3 is CASSSLSRGADTQYF. The CDR3 bases are TGTGCCAGCAGTTCACTTAGCAGGGGTGCAGATACGCAGTATTTT.

This chain connects TRBV15 to TRBJ1-1; 9 bases are a match to TRBD1. Germline CDR1 and CDR2: LNHNV and YYDKDF (reference sequence). V shed 4 bases, J shed 7 bases, and the junction held 7 bases outside the gene matches. This CDR3 contains 14 residues. CDR3 region: CATSITGGAVEAFF. Written as DNA, the CDR3 is TGTGCCACCAGCATTACAGGGGGCGCGGTTGAAGCTTTCTTT.

This clonotype was recorded a few times. J is TRBJ1-2 and V is TRBV4-1; tentatively, D is TRBD1 (6 bases). Germline-derived CDR1 and CDR2 are MGHRA and YSYEKL. The CDR3 loop spans 14 amino acids. V was clipped by 1 base and J by 4 bases, with 10 bases between them. The DNA of the CDR3 is TGCGCCAGCAGCCAAGTGGGGGGCTCCTATGGCTACACCTTC. This sequence encodes CASSQVGGSYGYTF.

The V call is TRBV20-1, the J call TRBJ2-1, with 7 bases that match TRBD1. The V gene's germline CDR1 is DFQATT and CDR2 SNEGSKA (reference sequence). The V and J ends lost 3 bases and 7 bases, in that order; junction bases with no gene match: 6. This CDR3 comprises 13 residues. Here the CDR3 reads CSASSGTENEQFF. CDR3 coding DNA: TGCAGTGCTAGCTCCGGGACAGAAAATGAGCAGTTCTTC.

The rearrangement uses TRBV7-9 and TRBJ1-5; 9 bases fit TRBD1. With 0 bases clipped from V and 2 bases from J, the junction kept 8 bases outside the gene matches. Germline values: CDR1 SEHNR, CDR2 FQNEAQ (reference sequence). The length of the CDR3 is 18 residues. The CDR3 loop is CASSLADRGWYGNQPQHF. The CDR3 bases are TGTGCCAGCAGCTTAGCGGACAGGGGATGGTATGGCAATCAGCCCCAGCATTTT.

J is TRBJ2-1 and V is TRBV6-1, with D unresolved. Trimming took off 5 bases at V and 4 bases at J, with 15 bases between the two ends. From germline, CDR1 is MNHNS and CDR2 SASEGT. The CDR3 is made up of 15 amino acids. CDR3 sequence reads: CASSTGQVPYNEQFF. Here the CDR3 DNA reads TGTGCCAGCAGTACGGGCCAAGTTCCTTACAATGAGCAGTTCTTC.

Comments on this clonotype: The junction does not match germline at one end; this may be a read error. The chain couples TRBV20-1 to TRBJ1-2, with D uncertain. The CDR3 runs to 11 residues. In germline, CDR1 is DFQATT, CDR2 SNEGSKA (reference sequence). Here the CDR3 DNA reads TGCGGTGCTAAACAGAACTATGGCTACACCTTC. Amino acid sequence: CGAKQNYGYTF.

Many counts were recorded for this clonotype. This chain connects TRBV12-3 or TRBV12-4 to TRBJ2-7; TRBD1 matches at 7 bases. The V gene end was trimmed by 5 bases and the J gene end by 2 bases; junction bases not matched to a gene: 12. This CDR3 is 16 amino acids long. Here the CDR3 reads CASSDQSGQLTYEQYF. The CDR3 nucleotides read TGTGCCAGCAGTGATCAATCGGGACAGCTAACCTACGAGCAGTACTTC.

The chain carries TRBV15 and TRBJ2-5, with TRBD2 as a possible D gene (5 bases). The J call is in doubt because the DNA end fits TRBJ2-7 better. The CDR3 length is 15 residues. Germline loops: CDR1 LNHNV, CDR2 YYDKDF (reference sequence). The CDR3 DNA reads TGTGCCACCAGCAGAGCATACGGGAACACCTGCGAGCAGTACTTC. Its translation: CATSRAYGNTCEQYF.

This clonotype was recorded a few times. The rearrangement uses TRBV20-1 and TRBJ2-7, with D maybe TRBD1 (6 bases). V lost 2 bases to trimming and J lost 1 base, with 12 bases between them. The CDR3 is 14 amino acids. Germline loops: CDR1 DFQATT, CDR2 SNEGSKA (reference sequence). For the CDR3, the DNA is TGCAGTGCTAGAAGGCAGGGGATGTCCTACGAGCAGTACTTC. Translated: CSARRQGMSYEQYF.

This clonotype showed up just a few times. The chain carries TRBV6-2 or TRBV6-3 and TRBJ2-3, with unresolved D. The germline CDR1 and CDR2 sequences are MNHEY and SVGEGT. This CDR3 contains 14 residues. V lost 2 bases, J lost 3 bases, and 9 bases lay in between. CDR3 loop: CASSYALITDTQYF. The CDR3 DNA sequence: TGTGCCAGCAGTTACGCCCTTATAACAGATACGCAGTATTTT.

This chain connects TRBV6-1 to TRBJ1-4; D is possibly TRBD1 (6 bases). Trimming took off 3 bases at V and 6 bases at J, with 11 bases between the two ends. The CDR3 is made up of 14 amino acids. CDR1 MNHNS and CDR2 SASEGT come from the germline V gene. In nucleotides, the CDR3 is TGTGCCAGCAGTGACGTCGGGACACATGAAAAACTGTTTTTT. Its protein is CASSDVGTHEKLFF.

The rearrangement links TRBV25-1 to TRBJ2-1; 7 positions match TRBD1. J gave up 10 bases and V 4 bases, and 10 bases lay outside the gene matches. Germline V gene lookup returns CDR1 MGHDK and CDR2 SYGVNS. CDR3 size: 14 residues. The CDR3 DNA follows: TGTGCCAGCAGTGCCTATCAGGGGGTTAGGGAGCAGTTCTTC. This codes for CASSAYQGVREQFF. Looking up the rest from reference TRBV25-1 and TRBJ2-1 gives the full variable domain: EADIYQTPRYLVIGTGKKITLECSQTMGHDKMYWYQQDPGMELHLIHYSYGVNSTEKGDLSSESTVSRIRTEHFPLTLESARPSHTSQYLCASSAYQGVREQFFGPGTRLTVL.

This clonotype was counted between two and nine times. The V and J genes are TRBV27 and TRBJ2-3; perhaps D is TRBD1 or TRBD2 (5 bases each). The CDR3 spans 15 residues. V shed 6 bases and J shed 5 bases, with 18 bases lying between them. CDR1 MNHEY and CDR2 SMNVEV come from the germline V gene (reference sequence). The CDR3 DNA follows: TGTGCCAGCAGCATCCGGGACGGAAATAGAGATACGCAGTATTTT. It encodes CASSIRDGNRDTQYF.

This chain uses TRBV27 with TRBJ2-1; tentative D call: TRBD2 (5 bases). This CDR3 has 16 amino acids. The germline V gene has CDR1 MNHEY and CDR2 SMNVEV (reference sequence). V dropped 5 bases and J dropped 6 bases, with 20 bases sitting between them. The CDR3 region is CASSLILGGSGNEQFF. CDR3 DNA sequence: TGTGCCAGCAGTCTAATCCTCGGCGGGTCAGGCAATGAGCAGTTCTTC.

This clonotype was counted only a few times. The V and J genes are TRBV7-2 and TRBJ2-7; 8 positions agree with TRBD1. From germline, CDR1 is SGHTA and CDR2 FQGNSA. The junction had 6 bases not matched to a gene; V was cut back by 5 bases and J by 0 bases. This CDR3 has 15 residues. In DNA form, the CDR3 reads TGTGCCAGCAGCGACACAGGGGGGAGCTCCTACGAGCAGTACTTC. Translating it yields CASSDTGGSSYEQYF.

V gene TRBV5-4 combines with J gene TRBJ2-7; TRBD2 agrees at 8 bases. Judging by the DNA end, TRBJ2-5 fits better; the J call may be wrong. CDR1 is SGHNT, CDR2 YYREEE, per germline (reference sequence). The CDR3 is 14 residues long. Here the CDR3 reads CASSFGLASETQYF. The CDR3 nucleotides are TGTGCCAGCAGCTTCGGACTAGCCTCGGAGACCCAGTACTTC.

The chain uses TRBV6-5 and TRBJ2-5; 12 bases are shared with TRBD2. The better agreement between TRBJ2-7 and the DNA end casts doubt on the J call. The germline V gene encodes CDR1 MNHEY and CDR2 SVGAGI. The CDR3 has 17 amino acids. CDR3: CASSYLTTSGGTYEQYF. As DNA, the CDR3 is TGTGCCAGCAGTTACCTCACGACTAGCGGGGGAACCTACGAGCAGTACTTC.

This chain links TRBV4-1 with TRBJ1-1; D is ambiguous. Germline V gene sequence: CDR1 MGHRA, CDR2 YSYEKL. V was pared by 0 bases and J by 3 bases, with 11 bases between. The CDR3 covers 15 residues. CDR3 amino acids: CASSQDRNRDTEAFF. DNA of the CDR3: TGCGCCAGCAGCCAAGATAGGAACCGGGACACTGAAGCTTTCTTT.

This clonotype appeared a few times. This chain links TRBV15 with TRBJ2-4; D possibly uses TRBD1 or TRBD2 (5 bases each). The V and J ends lost 3 bases and 8 bases respectively, with 17 bases between them. The germline V gene encodes CDR1 LNHNV and CDR2 YYDKDF (reference sequence). The CDR3 contains 15 residues. The CDR3 nucleotides read TGTGCCACCAGCAGTGCCTCATACCAGGGAGACATTCAGTACTTC. This gives the protein CATSSASYQGDIQYF.

This clonotype was seen once. The chain links TRBV18 to TRBJ2-6, with D possibly TRBD1 on 6 matching bases. The V gene's germline CDR1 is KGHSH and CDR2 LQKENI. V lost 1 base, J lost 0 bases, and 13 bases lay in between. CDR3 size: 18 residues. The CDR3 spells CASSPQGTSLSGANVLTF. As DNA, the CDR3 is TGTGCCAGCTCACCACAGGGGACATCACTCTCTGGGGCCAACGTCCTGACTTTC. The entire variable domain, with the rest obtained from reference TRBV18 and TRBJ2-6, is as follows: NAGVMQNPRHLVRRRGQEARLRCSPMKGHSHVYWYRQLPEEGLKFMVYLQKENIIDESGMPKERFSAEFPKEGPSILRIQQVVRGDSAAYFCASSPQGTSLSGANVLTFGAGSRLTVL.

As for this clonotype: A read error may explain this, as a much larger clone is one base away. The genes are TRBV6-2 or TRBV6-3 and TRBJ2-1; D gene uncertain. This CDR3 spans 12 amino acids. Between the trimmed V and J ends, which lost 2 bases and 9 bases, there was a span of 8 bases. Germline loops: CDR1 MNHEY, CDR2 SVGEGT. In DNA form, the CDR3 reads TGTGCCAGCAGTTACCCCGAAACTGAGCAGTTCTTC. Protein sequence: CASSYPETEQFF.

This clonotype has a handful of counts. The chain recombines TRBV11-3 with TRBJ2-1, with D possibly TRBD2 on 5 matching bases. Germline-derived CDR1 and CDR2 are SGHNT and YENEEA. The CDR3 runs to 13 residues. Trimming shortened V by 5 bases and J by 6 bases, and 11 bases separated the two germline ends. CDR3: CASSVIATNEQFF. The CDR3 DNA reads TGTGCCAGCAGCGTAATAGCGACCAATGAGCAGTTCTTC.

The V gene is TRBV11-3, the J gene TRBJ2-3; 8 nucleotides align to TRBD2. V was clipped by 5 bases and J by 4 bases; unmatched bases: 8. This CDR3 has 15 amino acids. Germline V gene lookup returns CDR1 SGHNT and CDR2 YENEEA. CDR3 in DNA: TGTGCCAGCAGCAAACGGACTAGCATGGCAGATACGCAGTATTTT. Its protein product is CASSKRTSMADTQYF. The full variable domain, rest sourced from reference TRBV11-3 and TRBJ2-3, is EAGVVQSPRYKIIEKKQPVAFWCNPISGHNTLYWYLQNLGQGPELLIRYENEEAVDDSQLPKDRFSAERLKGVDSTLKIQPAELGDSAVYLCASSKRTSMADTQYFGPGTRLTVL.